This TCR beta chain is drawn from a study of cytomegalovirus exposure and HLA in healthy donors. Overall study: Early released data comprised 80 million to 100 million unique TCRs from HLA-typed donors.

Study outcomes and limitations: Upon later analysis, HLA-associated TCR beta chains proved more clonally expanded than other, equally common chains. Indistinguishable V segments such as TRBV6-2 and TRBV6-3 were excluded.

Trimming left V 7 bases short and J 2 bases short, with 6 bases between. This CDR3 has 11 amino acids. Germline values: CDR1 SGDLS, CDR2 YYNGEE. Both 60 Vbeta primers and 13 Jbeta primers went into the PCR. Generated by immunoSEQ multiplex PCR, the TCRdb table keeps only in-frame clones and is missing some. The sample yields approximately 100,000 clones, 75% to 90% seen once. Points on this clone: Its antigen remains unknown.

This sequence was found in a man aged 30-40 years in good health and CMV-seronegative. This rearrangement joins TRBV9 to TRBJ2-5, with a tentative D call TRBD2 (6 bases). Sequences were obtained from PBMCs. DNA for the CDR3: TGTGCCAGCGGGGGGCAAGAGACCCAGTACTTC. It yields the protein CASGGQETQYF.